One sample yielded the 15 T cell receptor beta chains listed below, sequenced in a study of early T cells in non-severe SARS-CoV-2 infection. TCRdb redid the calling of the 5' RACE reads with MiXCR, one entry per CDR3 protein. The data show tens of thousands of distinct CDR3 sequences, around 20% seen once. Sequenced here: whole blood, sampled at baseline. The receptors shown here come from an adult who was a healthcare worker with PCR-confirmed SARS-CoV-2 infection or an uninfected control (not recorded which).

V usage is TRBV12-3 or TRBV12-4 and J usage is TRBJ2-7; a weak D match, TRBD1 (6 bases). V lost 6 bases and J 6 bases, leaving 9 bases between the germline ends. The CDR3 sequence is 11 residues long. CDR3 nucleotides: TGTGCCAGCAGCCCAGGGGTCGAGCAGTACTTC. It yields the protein CASSPGVEQYF.

For the CDR3, the DNA is TGCGCCAGCAGCACTGGACAGGGACCCGGGGAGCTGTTTTTT. It is translated as CASSTGQGPGELFF. The rearrangement uses TRBV5-1 and TRBJ2-2; 8 positions agree with TRBD1. The trim removed 4 bases at V and 6 bases at J, leaving 5 bases unmatched. The CDR3 has 14 residues. Germline V gene sequence: CDR1 SGHRS, CDR2 YFSETQ.

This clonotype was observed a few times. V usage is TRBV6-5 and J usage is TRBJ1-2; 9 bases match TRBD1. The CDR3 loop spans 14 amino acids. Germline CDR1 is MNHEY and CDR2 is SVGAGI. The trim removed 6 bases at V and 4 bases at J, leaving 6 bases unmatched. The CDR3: CASSRGGQGYGYTF. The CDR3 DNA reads TGTGCCAGCAGCCGTGGGGGACAGGGCTATGGCTACACCTTC.

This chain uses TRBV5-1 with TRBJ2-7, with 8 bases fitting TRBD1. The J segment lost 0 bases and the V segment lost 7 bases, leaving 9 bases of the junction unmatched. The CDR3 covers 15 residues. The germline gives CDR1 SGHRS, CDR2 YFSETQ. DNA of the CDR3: TGCGCCAGCCACAAGGACAGGGCGAGCTCCTACGAGCAGTACTTC. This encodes CASHKDRASSYEQYF.

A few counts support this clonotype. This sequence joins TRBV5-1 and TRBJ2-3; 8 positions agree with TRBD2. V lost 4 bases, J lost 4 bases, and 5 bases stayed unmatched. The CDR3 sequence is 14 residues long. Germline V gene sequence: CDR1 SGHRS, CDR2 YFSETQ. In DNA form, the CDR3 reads TGCGCCAGCAGCGACGGACTAGCTTCAGATACGCAGTATTTT. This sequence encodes CASSDGLASDTQYF.

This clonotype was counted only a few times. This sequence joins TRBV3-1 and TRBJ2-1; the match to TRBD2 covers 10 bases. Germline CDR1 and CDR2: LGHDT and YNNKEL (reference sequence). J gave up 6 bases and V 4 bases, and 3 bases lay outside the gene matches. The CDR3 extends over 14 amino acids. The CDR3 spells CASSLAGGFNEQFF. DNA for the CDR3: TGTGCCAGCAGCCTAGCGGGGGGCTTCAATGAGCAGTTCTTC.

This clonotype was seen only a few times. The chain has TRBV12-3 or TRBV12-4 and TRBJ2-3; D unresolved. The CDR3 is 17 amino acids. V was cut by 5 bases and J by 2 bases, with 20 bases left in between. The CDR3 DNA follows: TGTGCCAGCAGTGCCCGCGGTAGCCTTCTTCCCACAGATACGCAGTATTTT. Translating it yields CASSARGSLLPTDTQYF.

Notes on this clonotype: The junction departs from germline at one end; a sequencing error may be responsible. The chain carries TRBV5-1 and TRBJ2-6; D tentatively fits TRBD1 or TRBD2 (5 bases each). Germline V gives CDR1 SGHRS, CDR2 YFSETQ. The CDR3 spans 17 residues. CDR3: CASSLGPRGIGANVLTF. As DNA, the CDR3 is TGCGCCAGCAGCTTGGGACCGAGAGGCATCGGGGCCAACGTCCTGACCTTC.

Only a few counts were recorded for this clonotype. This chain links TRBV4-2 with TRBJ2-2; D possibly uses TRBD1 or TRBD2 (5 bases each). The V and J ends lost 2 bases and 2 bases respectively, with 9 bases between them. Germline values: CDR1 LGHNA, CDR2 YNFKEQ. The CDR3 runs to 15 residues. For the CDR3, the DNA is TGTGCCAGCAGCCAAATACGGGGCAACACCGGGGAGCTGTTTTTT. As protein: CASSQIRGNTGELFF.

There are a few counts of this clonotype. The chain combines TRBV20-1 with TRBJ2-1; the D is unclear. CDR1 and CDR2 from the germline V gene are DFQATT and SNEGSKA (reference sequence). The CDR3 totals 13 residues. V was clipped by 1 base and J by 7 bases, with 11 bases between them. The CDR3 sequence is CSARGERANEQFF. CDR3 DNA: TGCAGTGCTAGAGGAGAGAGAGCTAATGAGCAGTTCTTC.

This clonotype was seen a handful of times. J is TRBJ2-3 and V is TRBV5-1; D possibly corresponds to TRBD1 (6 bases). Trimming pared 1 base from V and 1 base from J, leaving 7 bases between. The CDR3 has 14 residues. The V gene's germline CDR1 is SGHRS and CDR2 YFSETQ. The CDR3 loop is CASSLRTGTDTQYF. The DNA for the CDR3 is TGCGCCAGCAGCTTGAGGACAGGCACAGATACGCAGTATTTT. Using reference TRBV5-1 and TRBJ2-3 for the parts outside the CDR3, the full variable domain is KAGVTQTPRYLIKTRGQQVTLSCSPISGHRSVSWYQQTPGQGLQFLFEYFSETQRNKGNFPGRFSGRQFSNSRSEMNVSTLELGDSALYLCASSLRTGTDTQYFGPGTRLTVL.

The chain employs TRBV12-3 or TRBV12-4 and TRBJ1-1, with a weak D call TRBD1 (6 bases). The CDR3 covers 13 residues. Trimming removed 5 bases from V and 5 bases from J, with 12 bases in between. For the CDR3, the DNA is TGTGCCAGCAGTACAGGGAGGAGAACTGAAGCTTTCTTT. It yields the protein CASSTGRRTEAFF.

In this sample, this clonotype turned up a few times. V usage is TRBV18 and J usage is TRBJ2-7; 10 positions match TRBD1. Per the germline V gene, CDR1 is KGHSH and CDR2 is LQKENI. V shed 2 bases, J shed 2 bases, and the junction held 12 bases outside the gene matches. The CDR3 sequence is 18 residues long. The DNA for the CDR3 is TGTGCCAGCTCACCATTTAAGTTGGGACAGGGGAACCCCTACGAGCAGTACTTC. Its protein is CASSPFKLGQGNPYEQYF.

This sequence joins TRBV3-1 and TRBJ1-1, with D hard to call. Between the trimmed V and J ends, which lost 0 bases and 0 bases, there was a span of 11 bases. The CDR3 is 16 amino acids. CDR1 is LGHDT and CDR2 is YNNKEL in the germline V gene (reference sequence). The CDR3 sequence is CASSQDLRSLNTEAFF. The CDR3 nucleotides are TGTGCCAGCAGCCAAGATCTTAGGTCCCTGAACACTGAAGCTTTCTTT.

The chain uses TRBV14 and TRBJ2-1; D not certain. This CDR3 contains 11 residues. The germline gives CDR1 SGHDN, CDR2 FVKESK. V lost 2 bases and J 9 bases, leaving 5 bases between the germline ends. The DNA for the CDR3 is TGTGCCAGCAGCCAATGGGGTGAGCAGTTCTTC. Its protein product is CASSQWGEQFF.